This T cell receptor (beta chain) was retrieved from a study of T cell changes during pregnancy in multiple sclerosis. Method: immunoSEQ multiplex PCR; TCRdb's copy keeps in-frame clones and lacks some. The sample has roughly 60,000 clones; approximately 91% are singletons. Germline V gene lookup returns CDR1 GTSNPN and CDR2 SVGIG (reference sequence). The CDR3 consists of 12 residues. The V gene lost 0 bases and the J gene lost 7 bases, with 9 bases spanning the gap. This TCR was sampled from a female donor with multiple sclerosis, enrolled in a pregnancy study. The specimen was CD4+ T cells from peripheral blood mononuclear cells, collected in the first trimester of pregnancy. The chain combines TRBV30 with TRBJ1-1; no clear D gene. As DNA, the CDR3 is TGTGCCTGGAGTGTACTGGGAGATGAAGCTTTCTTT. Encoded protein: CAWSVLGDEAFF.